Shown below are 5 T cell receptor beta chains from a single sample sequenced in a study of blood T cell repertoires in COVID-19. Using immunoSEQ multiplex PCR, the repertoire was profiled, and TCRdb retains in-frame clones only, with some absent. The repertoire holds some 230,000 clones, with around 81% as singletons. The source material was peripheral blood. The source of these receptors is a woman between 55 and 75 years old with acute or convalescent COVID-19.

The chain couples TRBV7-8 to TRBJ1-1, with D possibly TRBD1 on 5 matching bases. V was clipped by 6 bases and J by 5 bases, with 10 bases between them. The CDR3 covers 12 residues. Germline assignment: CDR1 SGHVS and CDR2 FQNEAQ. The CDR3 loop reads CASRLQVTEAFF. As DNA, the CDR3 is TGTGCCAGCAGGCTACAGGTTACTGAAGCTTTCTTT.

CDR3 coding DNA: TGCAGTGCTAGTAGGACTAGCGGGGGGGCGTTGGAGACCCAGTACTTC. Encoded protein: CSASRTSGGALETQYF. The chain combines TRBV20-1 with TRBJ2-5; 15 nucleotides match TRBD2. The V and J ends lost 3 bases and 5 bases, in that order; junction bases with no gene match: 7. The CDR3 runs to 16 residues. From germline, CDR1 is DFQATT and CDR2 SNEGSKA (reference sequence).

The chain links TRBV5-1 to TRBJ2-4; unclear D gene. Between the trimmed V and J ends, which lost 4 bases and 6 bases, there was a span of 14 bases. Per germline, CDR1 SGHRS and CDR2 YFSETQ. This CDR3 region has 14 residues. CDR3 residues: CASSPGEVANIQYF. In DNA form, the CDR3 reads TGCGCCAGCAGCCCCGGAGAGGTGGCAAACATTCAGTACTTC. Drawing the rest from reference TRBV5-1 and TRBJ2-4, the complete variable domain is KAGVTQTPRYLIKTRGQQVTLSCSPISGHRSVSWYQQTPGQGLQFLFEYFSETQRNKGNFPGRFSGRQFSNSRSEMNVSTLELGDSALYLCASSPGEVANIQYFGAGTRLSVL.

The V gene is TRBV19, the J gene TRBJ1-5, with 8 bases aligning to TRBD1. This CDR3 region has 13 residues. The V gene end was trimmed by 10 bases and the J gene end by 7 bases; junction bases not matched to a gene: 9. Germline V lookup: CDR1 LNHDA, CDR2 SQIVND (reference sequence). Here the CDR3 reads CATHSGQGQPQHF. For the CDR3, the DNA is TGTGCCACCCACTCAGGACAGGGCCAGCCCCAGCATTTT.

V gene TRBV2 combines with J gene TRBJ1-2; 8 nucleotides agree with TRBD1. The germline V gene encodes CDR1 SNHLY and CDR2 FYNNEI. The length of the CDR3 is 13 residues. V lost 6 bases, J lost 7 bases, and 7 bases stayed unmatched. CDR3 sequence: CASRLKQGGGYTF. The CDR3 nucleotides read TGTGCCAGCAGGTTAAAACAGGGGGGTGGCTACACCTTC. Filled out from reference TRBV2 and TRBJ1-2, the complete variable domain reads EPEVTQTPSHQVTQMGQEVILRCVPISNHLYFYWYRQILGQKVEFLVSFYNNEISEKSEIFDDQFSVERPDGSNFTLKIRSTKLEDSAMYFCASRLKQGGGYTFGSGTRLTVV.